The 22 T cell receptor beta chains given below trace back to one sample, sequenced in a study of T cell changes during pregnancy in multiple sclerosis. Using immunoSEQ multiplex PCR, the repertoire was profiled, and TCRdb retains in-frame clones only, with some absent. Of some 48,000 clones in the sample, around nine tenths were seen once. The material sequenced was CD4+ T cells from peripheral blood mononuclear cells, taken after pregnancy. Receptors were obtained from a female donor in good health, enrolled as a control in a pregnancy study.

This sequence joins TRBV5-1 and TRBJ1-1; no reliable D call. Looked up from germline, CDR1 is SGHRS and CDR2 is YFSETQ. The length of the CDR3 is 13 residues. The V end was cut by 0 bases, the J end by 6 bases, with 9 bases between. CDR3 coding DNA: TGCGCCAGCAGCTTGGCCATCGGGGCTGAAGCTTTCTTT. Protein product: CASSLAIGAEAFF.

The chain is built from TRBV4-1 and TRBJ2-3; TRBD1 aligns across 7 bases. The CDR3 runs to 17 residues. Germline values: CDR1 MGHRA, CDR2 YSYEKL. V gave up 1 base and J gave up 4 bases; unmatched junction bases: 11. The CDR3 coding sequence is TGCGCCAGCAGCCAAGGGGGACAGCTCCTAATATCAGATACGCAGTATTTT. It yields the protein CASSQGGQLLISDTQYF.

J is TRBJ2-1 and V is TRBV7-9; D gene unclear. V gave up 11 bases and J gave up 4 bases, with 24 bases separating them. CDR3 length: 16 amino acids. The germline CDR1 and CDR2 sequences are SEHNR and FQNEAQ (reference sequence). CDR3 sequence reads: CALSFSGWAVYNEQFF. The DNA of the CDR3 is TGTGCCCTATCGTTCTCTGGTTGGGCTGTTTACAATGAGCAGTTCTTC.

The genes are TRBV9 and TRBJ2-3; 8 bases line up with TRBD2. J was trimmed by 1 base and V by 0 bases; bases with no gene match: 4. Germline V gene data show CDR1 as SGDLS and CDR2 as YYNGEE. The CDR3 loop spans 16 amino acids. This CDR3 reads CASSVATSGRTDTQYF. The CDR3 region has the DNA TGTGCCAGCAGCGTAGCCACTAGCGGTCGCACAGATACGCAGTATTTT.

This clone appeared a single time. This chain connects TRBV13 to TRBJ1-1; 8 bases map to TRBD1. The trim removed 5 bases at V and 6 bases at J, leaving 11 bases unmatched. Germline V CDR1 and CDR2: PRHDT, FYEKMQ (reference sequence). The CDR3 has 15 residues. DNA for the CDR3: TGTGCCAGCAGCCCATCCCTGGACAGGGTCCCTGAAGCTTTCTTT. Encoded protein: CASSPSLDRVPEAFF.

This chain links TRBV9 with TRBJ2-4; TRBD1 matches at 8 bases. The germline V gene has CDR1 SGDLS and CDR2 YYNGEE. The CDR3 is 14 residues long. J was trimmed by 10 bases and V by 4 bases; bases with no gene match: 10. The CDR3 coding sequence is TGTGCCAGCAGCCCCGGACAGGGCCATCAAATTCAGTACTTC. Amino acid sequence: CASSPGQGHQIQYF.

This clone was detected only once. The chain employs TRBV19 and TRBJ2-1, with D perhaps TRBD1 (5 bases). Trimming left V 3 bases short and J 4 bases short, with 7 bases between. The CDR3 is 13 amino acids. Germline assignment: CDR1 LNHDA and CDR2 SQIVND (reference sequence). The CDR3 sequence is CASSMTAYNEQFF. DNA for the CDR3: TGTGCCAGTAGTATGACAGCGTACAATGAGCAGTTCTTC.

A word on this clone: Other DNA sequences within the sample encode an identical CDR3. The rearrangement joins TRBV5-1 to TRBJ2-5; 9 bases match TRBD2. The CDR3 covers 15 residues. Trimming at V came to 5 bases and at J to 1 base, leaving 6 bases not matched to a gene. Germline V gene sequence: CDR1 SGHRS, CDR2 YFSETQ. The CDR3 region is CASSRGREGQETQYF. The DNA for the CDR3 is TGCGCCAGCAGTCGGGGGCGGGAGGGCCAAGAGACCCAGTACTTC.

V and J are TRBV6-6 and TRBJ2-2; perhaps TRBD2 as D (5 bases). Germline V gene sequence: CDR1 MNHNY, CDR2 SVGAGI (reference sequence). Trimming removed 7 bases from V and 6 bases from J, with 15 bases in between. The CDR3 is 14 residues long. CDR3 region: CASTSDSLAGELFF. The CDR3 region has the DNA TGTGCCAGCACTTCGGACTCCTTGGCCGGGGAGCTGTTTTTT.

In its sample, this clone was seen once. V and J are TRBV28 and TRBJ1-1; D remains unclear. The CDR3 loop spans 12 amino acids. Germline V lookup: CDR1 MDHEN, CDR2 SYDVKM. V lost 4 bases and J lost 1, with 4 bases in between. In nucleotides, the CDR3 is TGTGCCAGCAGTTCAGGGAACACTGAAGCTTTCTTT. Translating it yields CASSSGNTEAFF.

The rearrangement joins TRBV19 to TRBJ2-2; 7 bases are shared with TRBD1. V lost 11 bases and J lost 3; bases outside the gene matches: 9. The CDR3 spans 14 residues. Germline CDR1 and CDR2: LNHDA and SQIVND (reference sequence). CDR3 residues: CAGRRTGDTGELFF. CDR3 nucleotides: TGTGCCGGTCGACGGACAGGCGACACCGGGGAGCTGTTTTTT.

The rearrangement joins TRBV11-2 to TRBJ1-6, with D possibly being TRBD1 (6 bases). Per germline, CDR1 SGHAT and CDR2 FQNNGV. The CDR3 has 16 residues. Trimming shortened V by 5 bases and J by 7 bases, and 18 bases separated the two germline ends. CDR3 region: CASSVEVGQYNSPLHF. The DNA of the CDR3 is TGTGCCAGCAGCGTCGAGGTTGGACAGTACAATTCACCCCTCCACTTT.

CDR3 amino acids: CASSEGITGGGYYEQYF. Written as DNA, the CDR3 is TGTGCCAGCAGCGAGGGAATAACTGGCGGGGGGTACTACGAGCAGTACTTC. The rearrangement joins TRBV5-4 to TRBJ2-7; 8 bases map to TRBD2. CDR3 length: 17 amino acids. Trimming took 4 bases from V and 3 from J; bases not matched to a gene: 15. Germline CDR1 is SGHNT and CDR2 is YYREEE (reference sequence).

V usage is TRBV18 and J usage is TRBJ2-1; possible D gene TRBD1, 6 bases. The CDR3 loop spans 11 amino acids. Per germline, CDR1 KGHSH and CDR2 LQKENI. The V gene lost 5 bases and the J gene lost 9 bases, with 8 bases spanning the gap. The CDR3 loop is CASSETGEQFF. Written as DNA, the CDR3 is TGTGCCAGCTCAGAGACAGGTGAGCAGTTCTTC.

This clone was seen once. This chain links TRBV18 with TRBJ1-2; TRBD1 might be the D (6 bases). Trimming took 0 bases from V and 2 from J, leaving 10 bases between them. The germline CDR1 and CDR2 sequences are KGHSH and LQKENI. The CDR3 runs 15 residues. The CDR3 nucleotides are TGTGCCAGCTCACCACCTAGTGGACAGAACTATGGCTACACCTTC. Its translation: CASSPPSGQNYGYTF. Full variable domain (missing parts from reference TRBV18 and TRBJ1-2): NAGVMQNPRHLVRRRGQEARLRCSPMKGHSHVYWYRQLPEEGLKFMVYLQKENIIDESGMPKERFSAEFPKEGPSILRIQQVVRGDSAAYFCASSPPSGQNYGYTFGSGTRLTVV.

The CDR3 nucleotides are TGTGCCAGCAGAGACGGGGCGAACACCGGGGAGCTGTTTTTT. As protein: CASRDGANTGELFF. The chain employs TRBV2 and TRBJ2-2; tentative D call: TRBD2 (5 bases). Germline CDR1 is SNHLY and CDR2 is FYNNEI. V was shortened by 6 bases and J by 0 bases, with 8 bases between the two germline ends. The CDR3 contains 14 residues.

This clone came up a few times. One end of the junction is discordant with germline, which a read error may explain. As DNA, the CDR3 is TGTGCTAGCAGCACTAGGACGGAGAACACTGAAGCTTTCTTT. Protein: CASSTRTENTEAFF. The genes are TRBV7-7 and TRBJ1-1, with D unresolved. CDR3 length: 14 residues. In germline, CDR1 is SSHAT, CDR2 FNYEAQ (reference sequence).

The rearrangement joins TRBV9 to TRBJ1-6, with a tentative D call TRBD1 (6 bases). Trimming left V 3 bases short and J 10 bases short, with 20 bases between. The CDR3 totals 16 residues. Germline CDR1 reads SGDLS; CDR2 reads YYNGEE. The CDR3 bases are TGTGCCAGCAGCGGACGGACAGTCACTCCGGGATCACCCCTCCACTTT. Protein product: CASSGRTVTPGSPLHF.

The chain carries TRBV5-1 and TRBJ2-2, with D unclear. V lost 4 bases to trimming and J lost 4 bases, with 8 bases between them. Looked up from germline, CDR1 is SGHRS and CDR2 is YFSETQ. The CDR3 length is 13 residues. The CDR3 nucleotides read TGCGCCAGCAGCACCGACACCACCGGGGAGCTGTTTTTT. Translated: CASSTDTTGELFF. The entire variable domain, with the rest obtained from reference TRBV5-1 and TRBJ2-2, is as follows: KAGVTQTPRYLIKTRGQQVTLSCSPISGHRSVSWYQQTPGQGLQFLFEYFSETQRNKGNFPGRFSGRQFSNSRSEMNVSTLELGDSALYLCASSTDTTGELFFGEGSRLTVL.

The chain couples TRBV30 to TRBJ2-5; 9 bases fit TRBD2. The CDR3 covers 13 residues. Germline V CDR1 and CDR2: GTSNPN, SVGIG (reference sequence). The V segment lost 4 bases and the J segment 5 bases; nucleotides outside the gene matches: 5. CDR3 region: CAWMRRGGETQYF. CDR3 DNA: TGTGCCTGGATGAGGCGGGGGGGTGAGACCCAGTACTTC.

The chain has TRBV19 and TRBJ1-1; 8 bases are a match to TRBD1. The CDR3 contains 15 residues. Germline CDR1 reads LNHDA; CDR2 reads SQIVND (reference sequence). V lost 3 bases and J lost 6; bases outside the gene matches: 9. The CDR3 spells CASSMEGQGTPEAFF. The CDR3 DNA follows: TGTGCCAGTAGTATGGAAGGACAGGGAACCCCTGAAGCTTTCTTT.

The chain joins TRBV7-9 to TRBJ2-5; D gene ambiguous. With 5 bases removed from V and 5 bases from J, the gap between germline ends came to 6 bases. Germline CDR1 and CDR2: SEHNR and FQNEAQ (reference sequence). The CDR3 has 11 amino acids. CDR3 in DNA: TGTGCCAGCAGCAGCTCCGAGACCCAGTACTTC. Its translation: CASSSSETQYF.